A single T cell receptor (beta chain) is shown here with its context. Its specificity is not known. As to treatment: approximately 10-day PBMC culture with coronavirus spike peptide pools or control peptides (ViraFEST assay). With the Oncomine TCR Beta short-read assay, DNA from cultured CD4+ T cells was sequenced. TCRdb itself ran the PCR reads through MiXCR, one entry per CDR3 protein. The sample holds 9,000 to 15,000 distinct CDR3 sequences, about 32% seen once. The germline V gene has CDR1 KGHSH and CDR2 LQKENI. Trimming removed 6 bases at V and 4 bases at J, with 18 bases between. The CDR3 is 15 residues long. The data were obtained in a study of vaccination and CD4 T cells after COVID-19. Study in general: Cells received overlapping spike peptides from SARS-CoV-2, HCoV-NL63, HCoV-OC43 and HCoV-229E as stimulation.

Study-level points and caveats: Researchers report that 304 of 307 vaccine-specific clones in convalescent patients proved spike mono-reactive.

This sample comprised CD4+ T cells from blood, cultured in vitro, obtained before SARS-CoV-2 vaccination. The TCR originated in a human donor who received a COVID-19 vaccine. This chain connects TRBV18 to TRBJ1-2; D gene uncertain. CDR3 bases: TGTGCCAGCTCGCGCGGCGGGCAGCCTATCTATGGCTACACCTTC. This encodes CASSRGGQPIYGYTF.